The source of this T cell receptor beta chain is a study of regulatory T cells in long-lasting Graves disease. Study outcomes and limitations: With persistent disease, TRBV28, TRBJ1-2 and TRBJ2-5 were the favored segments. Limited samples may have lowered accuracy.

Time point indicated: newly diagnosed GD, antithyroid drugs for less than 3 months. After RNA was extracted from PBMCs, the TCR library was made from it. The CDR3 runs to 16 residues. The junction had 3 bases not matched to a gene; V was cut back by 3 bases and J by 0 bases. TCR beta libraries were built with iRepertoire HTBI primers and Arm-PCR of CDR3 regions. TCRdb re-analysed the multiplex PCR reads in MiXCR, keeping a single row per CDR3 protein. The sample has 550,000 to 700,000 distinct CDR3 sequences, roughly a sixth seen once. This clonotype was found many times. What it binds is not known. These sequences were also reported in another study, on T cells in Graves' hyperthyroidism and ophthalmopathy. As reported in that work: Patients aged 18 to 65 had newly diagnosed hyperthyroidism of under 2 months' duration.

The sequence came from a man aged 18 to 29 with Graves disease. The source material was peripheral blood mononuclear cells (PBMCs), sampled at new diagnosis, from a patient treated with antithyroid drugs. This rearrangement joins TRBV12-3 or TRBV12-4 to TRBJ1-5; 9 bases are a match to TRBD1. The CDR3: CASSLGQGSSNQPQHF. The DNA of the CDR3 is TGTGCCAGCAGTTTGGGACAGGGAAGTAGCAATCAGCCCCAGCATTTT.